The 6 T cell receptor beta chains presented below share a single source sample, sequenced in a study of identifying expanded T cells in peripheral blood (dated by TCRdb to the late 2010s). Libraries were built with the immunoSEQ multiplex PCR assay. TCRdb took this table from immuneACCESS and kept in-frame rearrangements with V and J called. Such tables lack part of the clones; where checked against another copy, unresolved V genes explain under half of the gap, and the rest is unexplained. Recorded for this sample are tens of thousands of clones; about nine tenths of them occurred a single time. Over 3% of the sample goes to the ten largest clones. The sample comprised blood. All receptors derive from a person aged 18 to 75 in good health.

The rearrangement joins TRBV19 to TRBJ1-5; D might be TRBD1 (5 bases). Trimming pared 4 bases from V and 9 bases from J, leaving 10 bases between. The length of the CDR3 is 12 residues. CDR1 and CDR2 from the germline V gene are LNHDA and SQIVND (reference sequence). The CDR3 region is CASSTLGGPQHF. DNA of the CDR3: TGTGCCAGTAGTACTCTCGGGGGGCCCCAGCATTTT.

The chain recombines TRBV18 with TRBJ1-1; D is undetermined. The V end was cut by 3 bases, the J end by 1 base, with 6 bases between. The CDR3 consists of 13 residues. Germline values: CDR1 KGHSH, CDR2 LQKENI. The CDR3 is CASSPGTNTEAFF. CDR3 nucleotides: TGTGCCAGCTCACCGGGCACGAACACTGAAGCTTTCTTT.

V usage is TRBV6-4 and J usage is TRBJ2-1; 11 bases fit TRBD1. The CDR3 sequence is 15 residues long. V shed 4 bases and J 8 bases; nucleotides not matched to a gene: 7. CDR1 is MRHNA, CDR2 SNTAGT, per germline. CDR3 nucleotides: TGTGCCAGCAGTGGGGGACAGGGGGGATCGTATGAGCAGTTCTTC. It specifies CASSGGQGGSYEQFF.

The CDR3 sequence is CASSKGGAKNIQYF. The CDR3 DNA sequence: TGTGCCAGCAGCAAAGGTGGAGCCAAAAACATTCAGTACTTC. The rearrangement links TRBV21-1 to TRBJ2-4. TRBV21-1 is a pseudogene segment. This CDR3 region has 14 residues.

Comments on this clone: This sample also contains other DNA sequences that code for the same CDR3. The chain uses TRBV27 and TRBJ1-5; no definite D call. In germline, CDR1 is MNHEY, CDR2 SMNVEV (reference sequence). V lost 3 bases to trimming and J lost 6 bases, with 6 bases between them. This CDR3 comprises 12 residues. The CDR3, as DNA: TGTGCCAGCAGTTTGGTCGGTCAGCCCCAGCATTTT. It specifies CASSLVGQPQHF.

This chain links TRBV6-1 with TRBJ2-2; a weak D match, TRBD1 (5 bases). V gave up 0 bases and J gave up 6 bases, with 17 bases separating them. This CDR3 spans 17 amino acids. The V gene's germline CDR1 is MNHNS and CDR2 SASEGT. The CDR3 spells CASSEAPTGSGAGELFF. The CDR3 bases are TGTGCCAGCAGTGAAGCGCCCACAGGCTCAGGTGCCGGGGAGCTGTTTTTT.